These 32 T cell receptor beta chains came from one sample sequenced in a study of siplizumab effects on memory and regulatory T cells. Here immunoSEQ multiplex PCR was the method, and the copy in TCRdb shows in-frame clones only, minus some. The data show about 100,000 clones, 91% seen once. Sequenced sample: CD4+ T cells sorted from blood. The receptor source for this set is a human donor in good health. Some clones in this sample may be carry-over from other donors' samples.

About this clone: The identical CDR3 is also encoded by other nucleotide sequences in the sample. The rearrangement uses TRBV19 and TRBJ2-5; possible D gene TRBD1, 6 bases. Deletions cut 3 bases from V and 5 bases from J, with 10 bases between. CDR3 length equals 13 residues. Germline CDR1 reads LNHDA; CDR2 reads SQIVND (reference sequence). The CDR3 is CASSIGQTETQYF. In nucleotides, the CDR3 is TGTGCCAGTAGTATCGGACAGACGGAGACCCAGTACTTC.

The CDR3: CASSRLPDPGLNSNQPQHF. CDR3 bases: TGTGCCAGCTCAAGGCTACCTGATCCGGGACTTAATAGCAATCAGCCCCAGCATTTT. This chain uses TRBV18 with TRBJ1-5; a possible D gene is TRBD1 (5 bases). The V end lost 5 bases, the J end lost 0 bases, and 23 bases lay between the germline ends. The CDR3 extends over 19 amino acids. Germline V gives CDR1 KGHSH, CDR2 LQKENI.

The V and J genes are TRBV7-9 and TRBJ2-3; TRBD2 aligns across 8 bases. The V segment lost 5 bases and the J segment 2 bases; nucleotides outside the gene matches: 6. In germline, CDR1 is SEHNR, CDR2 FQNEAQ (reference sequence). The CDR3 covers 15 residues. The CDR3 DNA follows: TGTGCCAGCAGCGCTCTAGCGGGCCCCACAGATACGCAGTATTTT. Translated: CASSALAGPTDTQYF.

The chain uses TRBV7-9 and TRBJ2-7, with 7 bases matching TRBD1. Germline lookup yields CDR1 SEHNR and CDR2 FQNEAQ (reference sequence). V lost 3 bases and J lost 0; bases outside the gene matches: 5. There are 15 residues in the CDR3. CDR3 in amino acids: CASSFGTVSSYEQYF. The CDR3 bases are TGTGCCAGCAGCTTTGGGACAGTTAGCTCCTACGAGCAGTACTTC. The full variable domain, completed using reference TRBV7-9 and TRBJ2-7, is DTGVSQNPRHKITKRGQNVTFRCDPISEHNRLYWYRQTLGQGPEFLTYFQNEAQLEKSRLLSDRFSAERPKGSFSTLEIQRTEQGDSAMYLCASSFGTVSSYEQYFGPGTRLTVT.

The V and J genes are TRBV19 and TRBJ1-3; D remains ambiguous. The CDR3 length is 11 residues. V shed 4 bases and J shed 10 bases, with 8 bases lying between them. Germline V gives CDR1 LNHDA, CDR2 SQIVND (reference sequence). The CDR3 loop is CASSTPGTIYF. The CDR3 region has the DNA TGTGCCAGTAGTACCCCGGGGACCATATATTTT.

This chain uses TRBV30 with TRBJ2-7, with 9 bases fitting TRBD1. Losses at the gene ends were 2 bases for V and 2 bases for J; bases not matched to a gene: 7. This CDR3 comprises 15 residues. From germline, CDR1 is GTSNPN and CDR2 SVGIG (reference sequence). The CDR3: CAWSHRDRVTYEQYF. The CDR3 nucleotides are TGTGCCTGGAGTCACCGGGACAGGGTAACCTACGAGCAGTACTTC.

With regard to this clone: The sample carries other DNA sequences with the same CDR3. The chain uses TRBV7-2 and TRBJ2-3; D perhaps matches TRBD2 (5 bases). Germline CDR1 is SGHTA and CDR2 is FQGNSA. This CDR3 is built from 14 residues. V shed 5 bases and J shed 2 bases, with 11 bases lying between them. The CDR3 region has the DNA TGTGCCAGCAGCCCCGGACTCGCCACAGATACGCAGTATTTT. Translated: CASSPGLATDTQYF.

V is TRBV7-9 and J is TRBJ1-5; a possible D gene is TRBD1 (6 bases). CDR3 size: 16 residues. The germline V gene encodes CDR1 SEHNR and CDR2 FQNEAQ (reference sequence). Trimming stripped 5 bases from V and 0 bases from J, with 14 bases between. The CDR3 loop reads CASSPGAGPSNQPQHF. In DNA form, the CDR3 reads TGTGCCAGCAGCCCGGGGGCAGGGCCTAGCAATCAGCCCCAGCATTTT. The full variable domain, its missing parts supplied by reference TRBV7-9 and TRBJ1-5, is DTGVSQNPRHKITKRGQNVTFRCDPISEHNRLYWYRQTLGQGPEFLTYFQNEAQLEKSRLLSDRFSAERPKGSFSTLEIQRTEQGDSAMYLCASSPGAGPSNQPQHFGDGTRLSIL.

V usage is TRBV7-8 and J usage is TRBJ2-6, with a tentative D call TRBD2 (5 bases). CDR3 size: 16 residues. CDR1 SGHVS and CDR2 FQNEAQ come from the germline V gene. Trimming removed 5 bases from V and 0 bases from J, with 11 bases in between. The CDR3 region is CASSGGRGSGANVLTF. The DNA for the CDR3 is TGTGCCAGCAGCGGCGGACGGGGCTCTGGGGCCAACGTCCTGACTTTC.

This clone was seen just once. This chain joins TRBV11-2 and TRBJ2-7; TRBD2 matches 12 bases. The germline gives CDR1 SGHAT, CDR2 FQNNGV. The CDR3 runs 11 residues. Losses at the gene ends were 8 bases for V and 11 bases for J; bases not matched to a gene: 4. CDR3 sequence (DNA): TGTGCCAGCGGACTAGCGGGATTCGAGTACTTC. This codes for CASGLAGFEYF. Together with reference TRBV11-2 and TRBJ2-7, the CDR3 gives the full variable domain: EAGVAQSPRYKIIEKRQSVAFWCNPISGHATLYWYQQILGQGPKLLIQFQNNGVVDDSQLPKDRFSAERLKGVDSTLKIQPAKLEDSAVYLCASGLAGFEYFGPGTRLTVT.

V is TRBV7-3 and J is TRBJ2-7; TRBD2 matches 8 bases. The CDR3 has 14 residues. Unmatched junction bases numbered 9, after V lost 5 bases and J lost 6 bases. From germline, CDR1 is SGHTA and CDR2 FQGTGA. The CDR3 here is CASSPKAGVGEQYF. The CDR3 DNA sequence: TGTGCCAGCAGCCCTAAAGCGGGGGTGGGCGAGCAGTACTTC.

The genes are TRBV5-4 and TRBJ2-1; 9 bases line up with TRBD1. The ends lost 3 bases at V and 9 bases at J; junction bases unmatched: 7. The CDR3 sequence is 14 residues long. Germline values: CDR1 SGHNT, CDR2 YYREEE (reference sequence). CDR3 loop: CASSSRDRELEQFF. In DNA, the CDR3 is TGTGCCAGCAGCTCCAGGGACAGGGAACTTGAGCAGTTCTTC. Drawing the rest from reference TRBV5-4 and TRBJ2-1, the complete variable domain is ETGVTQSPTHLIKTRGQQVTLRCSSQSGHNTVSWYQQALGQGPQFIFQYYREEENGRGNFPPRFSGLQFPNYSSELNVNALELDDSALYLCASSSRDRELEQFFGPGTRLTVL.

CDR3 amino acids: CASSYRDRQTYEQYF. The CDR3 region has the DNA TGTGCCAGCAGCTACCGGGACAGGCAGACCTACGAGCAGTACTTC. The chain employs TRBV5-4 and TRBJ2-7; 8 nucleotides line up with TRBD1. V trimming: 3 bases; J trimming: 2 bases; junction bases outside the gene matches: 7. From germline, CDR1 is SGHNT and CDR2 YYREEE (reference sequence). The CDR3 runs 15 residues.

V gene TRBV18 combines with J gene TRBJ2-5, with D possibly called TRBD1 or TRBD2 (6 bases each). Germline CDR1 reads KGHSH; CDR2 reads LQKENI. V was cut by 3 bases and J by 0 bases, with 11 bases left in between. This CDR3 contains 15 residues. CDR3 in amino acids: CASSPYGGDQETQYF. CDR3 DNA: TGTGCCAGCTCACCCTACGGGGGCGACCAAGAGACCCAGTACTTC. The full variable domain, rest sourced from reference TRBV18 and TRBJ2-5, is NAGVMQNPRHLVRRRGQEARLRCSPMKGHSHVYWYRQLPEEGLKFMVYLQKENIIDESGMPKERFSAEFPKEGPSILRIQQVVRGDSAAYFCASSPYGGDQETQYFGPGTRLLVL.

The chain couples TRBV19 to TRBJ1-2, with a possible D match to TRBD1 (5 bases). CDR3 length: 16 residues. The germline gives CDR1 LNHDA, CDR2 SQIVND (reference sequence). V was cut by 5 bases and J by 0 bases, with 16 bases left in between. The CDR3 loop reads CASSDPRQRANYGYTF. Written as DNA, the CDR3 is TGTGCCAGTAGTGATCCCCGACAGAGGGCTAACTATGGCTACACCTTC.

This chain joins TRBV19 and TRBJ1-1; 9 bases map to TRBD1. This CDR3 contains 14 residues. The ends lost 6 bases at V and 6 bases at J; junction bases unmatched: 8. Germline CDR1 is LNHDA and CDR2 is SQIVND (reference sequence). The DNA for the CDR3 is TGTGCCAGTAGACTGGACAGGGGAAAGGCTGAAGCTTTCTTT. Translation gives CASRLDRGKAEAFF.

The rearrangement links TRBV9 to TRBJ2-2; tentative D call: TRBD1 (6 bases). Germline V gives CDR1 SGDLS, CDR2 YYNGEE. With 3 bases removed from V and 2 bases from J, the gap between germline ends came to 8 bases. This CDR3 is 14 amino acids long. CDR3 sequence reads: CASSAGHNTGELFF. The CDR3 DNA reads TGTGCCAGCAGCGCGGGACACAACACCGGGGAGCTGTTTTTT.

This chain uses TRBV27 with TRBJ2-5, with D unclear. The V gene lost 7 bases and the J gene lost 5 bases, with 14 bases spanning the gap. Germline CDR1 MNHEY, CDR2 SMNVEV (reference sequence). There are 13 residues in the CDR3. CDR3 loop: CASTWSIGETQYF. For the CDR3, the DNA is TGTGCCAGCACGTGGAGCATCGGGGAGACCCAGTACTTC.

This clone was counted a few times. The CDR3 DNA reads TGTGCCAGCAGTGGGACAGGGGAGTCCTACACTGAAGCTTTCTTT. Translating gives CASSGTGESYTEAFF. The genes are TRBV6-6 and TRBJ1-1, with 10 bases lining up with TRBD1. The length of the CDR3 is 15 residues. J gave up 3 bases and V 5 bases, and 6 bases lay outside the gene matches. The germline V gene has CDR1 MNHNY and CDR2 SVGAGI (reference sequence).

The rearrangement links TRBV27 to TRBJ1-1; D is undetermined. This CDR3 comprises 14 residues. V dropped 8 bases and J dropped 1 base, with 14 bases sitting between them. The germline CDR1 and CDR2 sequences are MNHEY and SMNVEV (reference sequence). CDR3 nucleotides: TGTGCCAGCGTCGGCGGGGTCCGGAACACTGAAGCTTTCTTT. Its protein product is CASVGGVRNTEAFF.

The CDR3, as DNA: TGTGCCAGCAGTGTGACTCTGGAAGAGACCCAGTACTTC. This encodes CASSVTLEETQYF. This rearrangement joins TRBV2 to TRBJ2-5, with D unclear. Germline V gene data show CDR1 as SNHLY and CDR2 as FYNNEI. This CDR3 region has 13 residues. The V gene lost 4 bases and the J gene lost 3 bases, with 9 bases spanning the gap.

The rearrangement uses TRBV5-1 and TRBJ2-2; D assignment may be TRBD1 or TRBD2 (5 bases each). Germline values: CDR1 SGHRS, CDR2 YFSETQ. V lost 6 bases, J lost 8 bases, and 14 bases lay in between. This CDR3 region has 13 residues. CDR3 sequence reads: CASKRGRSGELFF. The DNA for the CDR3 is TGCGCCAGCAAACGGGGCCGTTCAGGGGAGCTGTTTTTT.

Of note for this clone: Other nucleotide sequences in the sample specify the same CDR3. This sequence joins TRBV27 and TRBJ1-5; 7 bases align to TRBD1. The germline CDR1 and CDR2 sequences are MNHEY and SMNVEV (reference sequence). There are 15 residues in the CDR3. Trimming took 5 bases from V and 7 from J; bases not matched to a gene: 11. The CDR3 reads CASSISGTVWQPQHF. The CDR3 nucleotides read TGTGCCAGCAGTATTTCCGGGACAGTGTGGCAGCCCCAGCATTTT.

The chain employs TRBV30 and TRBJ2-5; D assignment may be TRBD1 or TRBD2 (5 bases each). From germline, CDR1 is GTSNPN and CDR2 SVGIG (reference sequence). Trimming cost V 2 bases and J 5 bases, with 18 bases left between them. This CDR3 region has 15 residues. The CDR3 region is CAWSNSGPLVETQYF. In DNA form, the CDR3 reads TGTGCCTGGAGTAACTCGGGACCGCTTGTGGAGACCCAGTACTTC.

V and J are TRBV27 and TRBJ2-7, with 7 bases matching TRBD1. The CDR3 has 16 amino acids. Germline trimming cut 2 bases from V and 1 base from J; bases unmatched to any gene: 8. Germline V lookup: CDR1 MNHEY, CDR2 SMNVEV (reference sequence). CDR3 bases: TGTGCCAGCAGTTTAAGTCCCAACAGGGGATCCTACGAGCAGTACTTC. Its protein is CASSLSPNRGSYEQYF.

The chain links TRBV19 to TRBJ2-7; D not certain. The V end lost 4 bases, the J end lost 3 bases, and 13 bases lay between the germline ends. CDR1 and CDR2 (germline): LNHDA, SQIVND (reference sequence). The length of the CDR3 is 14 residues. The CDR3 DNA reads as TGTGCCAGTAGTAAAACAGTCCTTGACTACGAGCAGTACTTC. Its protein product is CASSKTVLDYEQYF.

The CDR3 region has the DNA TGCGCCAGCAGCTTGGCCGAGAGACAGAGGACCGGGGAGCTGTTTTTT. It is translated as CASSLAERQRTGELFF. This sequence joins TRBV5-1 and TRBJ2-2; TRBD1 might be the D (5 bases). The CDR3 has 16 amino acids. Germline values: CDR1 SGHRS, CDR2 YFSETQ. Between the trimmed V and J ends, which lost 0 bases and 5 bases, there was a span of 14 bases.

This rearrangement joins TRBV27 to TRBJ1-2; TRBD1 aligns across 9 bases. The CDR3 loop spans 14 amino acids. The ends lost 3 bases at V and 6 bases at J; junction bases unmatched: 5. Germline loops: CDR1 MNHEY, CDR2 SMNVEV (reference sequence). This CDR3 is CASSFLDRGNGYTF. DNA for the CDR3: TGTGCCAGCAGTTTTCTCGACAGGGGGAATGGCTACACCTTC.

This chain connects TRBV4-1 to TRBJ1-2; TRBD1 matches at 8 bases. CDR1 and CDR2 (germline): MGHRA, YSYEKL. The V gene end was trimmed by 0 bases and the J gene end by 1 base; junction bases not matched to a gene: 7. The CDR3 consists of 17 residues. CDR3 DNA: TGCGCCAGCAGCCAAGATCCCCAGGGGGCGAGTAACTATGGCTACACCTTC. It encodes CASSQDPQGASNYGYTF.

The chain has TRBV29-1 and TRBJ1-2, with a weak D call TRBD1 (6 bases). The ends were cut back, 4 bases at V and 2 bases at J, with 17 bases in the middle. Germline lookup yields CDR1 SQVTM and CDR2 ANQGSEA. The CDR3 spans 15 residues. The CDR3 here is CSVAGSGAENYGYTF. DNA for the CDR3: TGCAGCGTTGCTGGTTCAGGGGCAGAAAACTATGGCTACACCTTC.

J is TRBJ2-1 and V is TRBV5-1, with D possibly called TRBD1 or TRBD2 (5 bases each). Trimming shortened V by 0 bases and J by 1 base, and 11 bases separated the two germline ends. The CDR3 totals 16 residues. Germline V lookup: CDR1 SGHRS, CDR2 YFSETQ. The CDR3 is CASSLAGPPSYNEQFF. The CDR3 DNA is TGCGCCAGCAGCTTGGCGGGACCCCCGTCCTACAATGAGCAGTTCTTC.

The chain links TRBV10-1 to TRBJ2-1, with 12 bases matching TRBD2. This CDR3 has 15 residues. Germline values: CDR1 WNHNN, CDR2 SYGVQD (reference sequence). V was clipped by 0 bases and J by 9 bases; unmatched bases: 3. DNA for the CDR3: TGCGCCAGCAGTGAGTCGACTAGCGGGAGTGGTGAGCAGTTCTTC. It yields the protein CASSESTSGSGEQFF.